Below, one T cell receptor (beta chain) is given with its context. In the same sample, other DNA sequences code for this CDR3. Authors' data handling: Filtering differed because ImmunoSEQ produced junction-only sequences that carried no quality scores. The assay was immunoSEQ multiplex PCR, and TCRdb's table has in-frame clones only and misses some. That table supplies the V and J calls and clone size; D and trimming were determined from the DNA. Of roughly 2.5 million clones listed, approximately 92% were seen once; the top ten hold over 0.12%. The data derive from a study of shared clonotypes between healthy human individuals. Germline CDR1 and CDR2: SGHRS and YFSETQ. This CDR3 is 13 amino acids long. Trimming left V 2 bases short and J 2 bases short, with 7 bases between.

Sequenced sample: naive CD4+ T cells sorted from blood. The sample's subset: CD45RA+ positively selected. This clonotype was obtained from a man younger than 35 in good health. The chain couples TRBV5-1 to TRBJ2-5; D is undetermined. CDR3 region: CASSFQQQETQYF. Written as DNA, the CDR3 is TGCGCCAGCAGCTTCCAACAGCAAGAGACCCAGTACTTC.